Following are 18 T cell receptor beta chains from one sample sequenced in a study of shared clonotypes between healthy human individuals. The protocol was immunoSEQ multiplex PCR, while the TCRdb copy is restricted to in-frame clones and leaves out a portion. Among about 490,000 clones listed, almost 80% were seen once. Sequencing was performed on PBMCs. The receptor set was obtained from a woman aged 40 to 55 in good health. Some clones in this sample may be carry-over from other donors' samples.

This chain links TRBV21-1 with TRBJ2-5; TRBD2, the D gene given by the table, was not confirmed from the DNA. TRBV21-1 is marked as a pseudogene. The CDR3 sequence is 16 residues long. The chain's CDR3 is CARKFIAGALEETQYF. In DNA form, the CDR3 reads TGCGCCAGGAAGTTTATAGCGGGAGCCCTGGAAGAGACCCAGTACTTC.

This clone was counted only a few times. The V call is TRBV30, the J call TRBJ1-1, with D possibly being TRBD1 (5 bases). The V and J ends lost 3 bases and 4 bases respectively, with 12 bases between them. This CDR3 spans 13 amino acids. Germline lookup yields CDR1 GTSNPN and CDR2 SVGIG (reference sequence). CDR3 amino acids: CAWRRWDGTEAFF. The CDR3 DNA is TGTGCCTGGAGGAGGTGGGACGGCACTGAAGCTTTCTTT.

The chain couples TRBV9 to TRBJ2-3; TRBD2 agrees at 8 bases. CDR1 SGDLS and CDR2 YYNGEE come from the germline V gene. Unmatched junction bases numbered 15, after V lost 3 bases and J lost 3 bases. The CDR3 sequence is 18 residues long. The CDR3 reads CASSAPPEREFGTDTQYF. The CDR3 DNA follows: TGTGCCAGCAGCGCCCCCCCGGAGCGGGAGTTTGGTACAGATACGCAGTATTTT.

In its sample, this clone was seen a few times. The V call is TRBV2, the J call TRBJ2-6; 9 positions match TRBD1. The CDR3 is 17 residues long. After removal of 5 bases from V and 0 bases from J, the junction contained 5 bases not matched to a gene. Germline V gives CDR1 SNHLY, CDR2 FYNNEI. The chain's CDR3 is CASSLGTGISGANVLTF. Here the CDR3 DNA reads TGTGCCAGCAGTCTCGGGACAGGGATCTCTGGGGCCAACGTCCTGACTTTC.

The count of this clone is one. The chain is built from TRBV19 and TRBJ1-5; tentatively, D is TRBD1 (5 bases). Germline V gene sequence: CDR1 LNHDA, CDR2 SQIVND (reference sequence). V was pared by 2 bases and J by 8 bases, with 13 bases between. This CDR3 spans 14 amino acids. In DNA form, the CDR3 reads TGTGCCAGTAGTATAACGGGGGACGCCAAGCCCCAGCATTTT. Protein sequence: CASSITGDAKPQHF.

Comment on this clone: In the same sample, other DNA sequences code for this CDR3. V and J are TRBV28 and TRBJ1-5; D is unclear. Trimming took off 6 bases at V and 1 base at J, with 4 bases between the two ends. The CDR3 length is 12 residues. Germline loops: CDR1 MDHEN, CDR2 SYDVKM. CDR3 sequence (DNA): TGTGCCAGCAGGGTAAGCAATCAGCCCCAGCATTTT. Its protein is CASRVSNQPQHF. Variable domain in full (rest from reference TRBV28 and TRBJ1-5): DVKVTQSSRYLVKRTGEKVFLECVQDMDHENMFWYRQDPGLGLRLIYFSYDVKMKEKGDIPEGYSVSREKKERFSLILESASTNQTSMYLCASRVSNQPQHFGDGTRLSIL.

With regard to this clone: A read error is possible here, since a much larger clone lies one base away. The identical CDR3 is also encoded by other nucleotide sequences in the sample. V usage is TRBV5-1 and J usage is TRBJ2-7; TRBD1 aligns across 7 bases. Germline V CDR1 and CDR2: SGHRS, YFSETQ. This CDR3 has 17 amino acids. The CDR3 sequence: CASSLTFQGGGSYEQYF. CDR3 DNA sequence: TGCGCCAGCAGCTTAACCTTCCAAGGGGGCGGCTCCTACGAGCAGTATTTC.

The chain uses TRBV5-4 and TRBJ2-2, with 8 bases that match TRBD1. CDR1 and CDR2 (germline): SGHNT, YYREEE (reference sequence). The CDR3 is 14 amino acids. V lost 4 bases to trimming and J lost 4 bases; unmatched junction nucleotides: 3. In DNA form, the CDR3 reads TGTGCCAGCAGCATGGACAGGGTCACCGGGGAGCTGTTTTTT. Its protein product is CASSMDRVTGELFF.

In its sample, this clone was seen once. This sample includes further DNA sequences coding for the same CDR3. V usage is TRBV15 and J usage is TRBJ1-1; D unresolved. The germline gives CDR1 LNHNV, CDR2 YYDKDF (reference sequence). The CDR3 contains 13 residues. V was trimmed by 0 bases and J by 1 base, leaving 3 bases between them. In nucleotides, the CDR3 is TGTGCCACCAGCAGAGACAGGAACACTGAAGCTTTCTTT. Translation gives CATSRDRNTEAFF.

The V call is TRBV18, the J call TRBJ1-5, with 7 positions matching TRBD1. Germline loops: CDR1 KGHSH, CDR2 LQKENI. The V and J ends lost 5 bases and 4 bases, in that order; junction bases with no gene match: 5. The CDR3 is 14 residues long. The chain's CDR3 is CASSAGTDNQPQHF. For the CDR3, the DNA is TGTGCCAGCTCAGCCGGGACAGATAATCAGCCCCAGCATTTT.

This clone is a singleton in its sample. This chain uses TRBV7-2 with TRBJ2-7, with 7 bases that match TRBD2. This CDR3 comprises 14 residues. V shed 5 bases and J 6 bases; nucleotides not matched to a gene: 10. Germline values: CDR1 SGHTA, CDR2 FQGNSA. The CDR3, as DNA: TGTGCCAGCAGCATAGGGAGCGGGGTTCTCGAGCAGTACTTC. It is translated as CASSIGSGVLEQYF.

The CDR3 protein is CASSESLGSYNSPLHF. CDR3 bases: TGCGCCAGCAGTGAGTCTTTGGGCTCCTATAATTCACCCCTCCACTTT. This chain links TRBV10-2 with TRBJ1-6; D gene unclear. The CDR3 sequence is 16 residues long. The germline V and J ends were trimmed by 0 bases and 0 bases, with 6 bases remaining between them. Germline CDR1 and CDR2: WSHSY and SAAADI.

The chain joins TRBV30 to TRBJ1-5, with a tentative D call TRBD1 (5 bases). CDR3 length: 14 amino acids. Germline V gene lookup returns CDR1 GTSNPN and CDR2 SVGIG (reference sequence). The V and J ends lost 3 bases and 9 bases respectively, with 18 bases between them. CDR3 residues: CAWSPRAGWAPQHF. The CDR3 DNA sequence: TGTGCCTGGAGCCCCAGGGCGGGGTGGGCGCCCCAGCATTTT.

This clone has only a few counts. CDR3 loop: CASSLSLAGGGDTQYF. In DNA, the CDR3 is TGTGCCAGCAGCTTAAGCCTAGCGGGAGGAGGAGATACGCAGTATTTT. The chain employs TRBV7-3 and TRBJ2-3, with TRBD2 identical over 11 bases. The CDR3 runs 16 residues. Germline CDR1 and CDR2: SGHTA and FQGTGA. Germline trimming cut 1 base from V and 5 bases from J; bases unmatched to any gene: 5.

The rearrangement links TRBV6-5 to TRBJ2-2, with D possibly TRBD2 on 6 matching bases. V was trimmed by 6 bases and J by 0 bases, leaving 11 bases between them. Germline CDR1 is MNHEY and CDR2 is SVGAGI. The CDR3 totals 15 residues. The CDR3 here is CASRNRRANTGELFF. For the CDR3, the DNA is TGTGCCAGCAGGAACAGGAGGGCGAACACCGGGGAGCTGTTTTTT.

The chain employs TRBV15 and TRBJ2-1; D tentatively reads TRBD1 or TRBD2 (6 bases each). Germline V gene sequence: CDR1 LNHNV, CDR2 YYDKDF (reference sequence). V dropped 4 bases and J dropped 7 bases, with 11 bases sitting between them. The CDR3 extends over 13 amino acids. In DNA form, the CDR3 reads TGTGCCACCAGCAAAACAGGGAGGAATGAGCAGTTCTTC. It encodes CATSKTGRNEQFF.

V usage is TRBV7-2 and J usage is TRBJ2-7; D uncertain. Trimming stripped 3 bases from V and 3 bases from J, with 9 bases between. The germline V gene encodes CDR1 SGHTA and CDR2 FQGNSA. This CDR3 is 13 amino acids long. The CDR3 nucleotides are TGTGCCAGCAGCTTGACGGGCTACTACGAGCAGTACTTC. Translation gives CASSLTGYYEQYF.

V gene TRBV30 combines with J gene TRBJ2-5; possibly TRBD1 or TRBD2 for D (5 bases each). The DNA end lines up better with TRBJ2-7; the J call may be wrong. CDR1 GTSNPN and CDR2 SVGIG come from the germline V gene (reference sequence). The CDR3 consists of 13 residues. The CDR3 DNA sequence: TGTGCCTGGAGGAGGGACCCGAACTACGAGCAGTACTTC. Its protein is CAWRRDPNYEQYF.